This note documents a single T cell receptor (beta chain) sequence. Its antigen is undetermined. The data were taken from a study of T cells in localized non-small cell lung cancer. Notes on the study in general: There was an association of higher blood T cell density with longer overall survival.

Clones were sequenced by immunoSEQ multiplex PCR, and TCRdb holds only the in-frame ones, with some missing. This table has about 31,000 clones, 90% to 95% appearing once. Trimming took 0 bases from V and 4 from J, leaving 6 bases between them. The CDR3 extends over 13 amino acids. The germline CDR1 and CDR2 sequences are LNHNV and YYDKDF (reference sequence). The chain couples TRBV15 to TRBJ1-2, with D perhaps matching TRBD1 (5 bases). Specimen: peripheral blood, collected before any cancer treatment. This clonotype was obtained from a woman aged 35-75 years with stage I lung adenocarcinoma. In nucleotides, the CDR3 is TGTGCCACCAGCAGAGACAGGGTCTATGGCTACACCTTC. Its protein is CATSRDRVYGYTF.